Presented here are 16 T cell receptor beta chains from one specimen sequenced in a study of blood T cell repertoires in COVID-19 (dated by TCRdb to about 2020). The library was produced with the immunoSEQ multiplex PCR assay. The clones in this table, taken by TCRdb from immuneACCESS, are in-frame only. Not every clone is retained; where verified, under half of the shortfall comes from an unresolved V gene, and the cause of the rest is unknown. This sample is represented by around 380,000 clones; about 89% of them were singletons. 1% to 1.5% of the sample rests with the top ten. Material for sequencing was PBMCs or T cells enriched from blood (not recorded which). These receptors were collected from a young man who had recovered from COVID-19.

CDR3 loop: CASSQDRAKNIQYF. As DNA, the CDR3 is TGTGCCAGCAGCCAAGATCGGGCCAAAAACATTCAGTACTTC. V usage is TRBV3-1 (or the pseudogene TRBV3-2) and J usage is TRBJ2-4; D not certain. The CDR3 totals 14 residues. Per the germline V gene, CDR1 is LGHDT and CDR2 is YNNKEL (reference sequence). Trimming removed 0 bases from V and 1 base from J, with 4 bases in between.

The CDR3, as DNA: TGTGCCACCGGGACTAGCGCAGATACGCAGTATTTT. Its protein is CATGTSADTQYF. J is TRBJ2-3 and V is TRBV24-1, with 10 positions matching TRBD2. With 9 bases clipped from V and 4 bases from J, the junction kept 0 bases outside the gene matches. The CDR3 spans 12 residues. CDR1 KGHDR and CDR2 SFDVKD come from the germline V gene.

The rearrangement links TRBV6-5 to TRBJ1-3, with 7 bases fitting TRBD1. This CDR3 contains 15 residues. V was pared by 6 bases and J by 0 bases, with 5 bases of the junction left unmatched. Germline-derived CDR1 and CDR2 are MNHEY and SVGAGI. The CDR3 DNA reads TGTGCCAGCAGGGGGACAGACATCTCTGGAAACACCATATATTTT. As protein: CASRGTDISGNTIYF.

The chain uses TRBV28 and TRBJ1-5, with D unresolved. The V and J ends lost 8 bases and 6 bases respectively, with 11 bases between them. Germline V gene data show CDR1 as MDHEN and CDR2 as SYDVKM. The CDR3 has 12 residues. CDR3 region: CASCARVQPQHF. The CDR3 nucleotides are TGTGCCAGCTGCGCGAGAGTTCAGCCCCAGCATTTT.

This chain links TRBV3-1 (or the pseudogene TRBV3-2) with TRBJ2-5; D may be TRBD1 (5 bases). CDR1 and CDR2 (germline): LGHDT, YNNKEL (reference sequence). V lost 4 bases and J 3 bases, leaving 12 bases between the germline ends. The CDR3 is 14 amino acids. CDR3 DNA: TGTGCCAGCAGCCTGACGTGGGGCGAAGAGACCCAGTACTTC. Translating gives CASSLTWGEETQYF.

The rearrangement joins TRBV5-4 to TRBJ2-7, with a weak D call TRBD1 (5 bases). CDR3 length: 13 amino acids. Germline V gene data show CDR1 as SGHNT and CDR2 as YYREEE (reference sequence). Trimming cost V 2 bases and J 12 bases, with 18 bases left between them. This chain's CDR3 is CASSLDSVQSSYF. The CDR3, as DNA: TGTGCCAGCAGCTTAGACAGCGTCCAGAGCTCGTACTTC.

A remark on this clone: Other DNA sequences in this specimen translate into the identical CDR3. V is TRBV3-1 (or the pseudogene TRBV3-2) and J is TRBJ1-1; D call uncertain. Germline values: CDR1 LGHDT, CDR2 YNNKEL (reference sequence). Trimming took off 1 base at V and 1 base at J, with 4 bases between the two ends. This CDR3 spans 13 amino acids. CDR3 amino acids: CASSQVKNTEAFF. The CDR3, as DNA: TGTGCCAGCAGCCAAGTCAAGAACACTGAAGCTTTCTTT.

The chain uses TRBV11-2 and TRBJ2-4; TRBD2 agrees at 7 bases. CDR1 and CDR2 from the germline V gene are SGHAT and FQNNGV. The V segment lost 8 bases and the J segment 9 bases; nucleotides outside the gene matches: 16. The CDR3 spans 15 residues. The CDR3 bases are TGTGCCAGCGTACGACTAGGGAGGGAGGGAGGCATTCAGTACTTC. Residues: CASVRLGREGGIQYF.

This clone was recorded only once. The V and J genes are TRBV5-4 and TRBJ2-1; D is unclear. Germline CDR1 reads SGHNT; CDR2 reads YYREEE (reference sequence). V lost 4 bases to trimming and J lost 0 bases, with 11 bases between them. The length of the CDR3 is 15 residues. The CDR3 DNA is TGTGCCAGCAGCAAGGAGAGGAACTCCTACAATGAGCAGTTCTTC. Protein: CASSKERNSYNEQFF.

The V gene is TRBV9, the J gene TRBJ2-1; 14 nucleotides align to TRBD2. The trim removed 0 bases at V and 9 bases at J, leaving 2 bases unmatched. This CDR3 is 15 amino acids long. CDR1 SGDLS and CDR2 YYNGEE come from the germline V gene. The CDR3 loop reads CASSVGLAGGPEQFF. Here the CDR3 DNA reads TGTGCCAGCAGCGTAGGACTAGCGGGGGGGCCTGAGCAGTTCTTC.

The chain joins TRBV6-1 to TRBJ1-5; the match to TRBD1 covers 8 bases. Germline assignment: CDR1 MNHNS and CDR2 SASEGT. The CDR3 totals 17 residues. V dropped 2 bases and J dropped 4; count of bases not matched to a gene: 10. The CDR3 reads CASSEWLGQGRNQPQHF. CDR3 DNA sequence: TGTGCCAGCAGTGAATGGCTCGGACAGGGTCGGAATCAGCCCCAGCATTTT.

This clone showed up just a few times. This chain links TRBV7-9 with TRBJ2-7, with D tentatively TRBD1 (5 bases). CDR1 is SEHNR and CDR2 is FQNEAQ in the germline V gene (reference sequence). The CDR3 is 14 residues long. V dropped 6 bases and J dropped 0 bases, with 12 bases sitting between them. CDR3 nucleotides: TGTGCCAGCAGTATGACAGTGAGCTCCTACGAGCAGTACTTC. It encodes CASSMTVSSYEQYF. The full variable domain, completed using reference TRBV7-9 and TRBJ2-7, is DTGVSQNPRHKITKRGQNVTFRCDPISEHNRLYWYRQTLGQGPEFLTYFQNEAQLEKSRLLSDRFSAERPKGSFSTLEIQRTEQGDSAMYLCASSMTVSSYEQYFGPGTRLTVT.

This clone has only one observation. CDR3 sequence reads: CAASQGGQLVQPQHF. For the CDR3, the DNA is TGTGCAGCTTCCCAAGGGGGACAGCTCGTACAGCCCCAGCATTTT. This sequence joins TRBV6-5 and TRBJ1-5, with 7 bases aligning to TRBD1. The CDR3 is made up of 15 amino acids. The V gene's germline CDR1 is MNHEY and CDR2 SVGAGI.

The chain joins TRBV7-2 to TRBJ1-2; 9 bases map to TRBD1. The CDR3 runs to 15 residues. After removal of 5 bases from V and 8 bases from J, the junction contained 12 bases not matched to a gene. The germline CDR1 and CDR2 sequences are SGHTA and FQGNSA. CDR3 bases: TGTGCCAGCAGCGACCGGACAGGGGAGGTTGGAGGCTACACCTTC. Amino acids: CASSDRTGEVGGYTF. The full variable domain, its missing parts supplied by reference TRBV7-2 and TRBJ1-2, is GAGVSQSPSNKVTEKGKDVELRCDPISGHTALYWYRQSLGQGLEFLIYFQGNSAPDKSGLPSDRFSAERTGGSVSTLTIQRTQQEDSAVYLCASSDRTGEVGGYTFGSGTRLTVV.

The CDR3: CSVGGQGTYEQYF. CDR3 coding DNA: TGCAGCGTTGGGGGGCAGGGGACCTACGAGCAGTACTTC. The rearrangement links TRBV29-1 to TRBJ2-7; tentatively, D is TRBD1 (6 bases). This CDR3 comprises 13 residues. V was shortened by 4 bases and J by 2 bases, with 12 bases between the two germline ends. CDR1 is SQVTM and CDR2 is ANQGSEA in the germline V gene.

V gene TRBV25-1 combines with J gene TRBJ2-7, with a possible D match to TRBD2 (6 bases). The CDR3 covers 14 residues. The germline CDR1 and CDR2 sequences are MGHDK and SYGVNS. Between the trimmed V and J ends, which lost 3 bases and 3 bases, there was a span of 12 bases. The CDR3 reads CASSEHGGRYEQYF. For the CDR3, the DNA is TGTGCCAGCAGTGAGCACGGGGGACGCTACGAGCAGTACTTC.